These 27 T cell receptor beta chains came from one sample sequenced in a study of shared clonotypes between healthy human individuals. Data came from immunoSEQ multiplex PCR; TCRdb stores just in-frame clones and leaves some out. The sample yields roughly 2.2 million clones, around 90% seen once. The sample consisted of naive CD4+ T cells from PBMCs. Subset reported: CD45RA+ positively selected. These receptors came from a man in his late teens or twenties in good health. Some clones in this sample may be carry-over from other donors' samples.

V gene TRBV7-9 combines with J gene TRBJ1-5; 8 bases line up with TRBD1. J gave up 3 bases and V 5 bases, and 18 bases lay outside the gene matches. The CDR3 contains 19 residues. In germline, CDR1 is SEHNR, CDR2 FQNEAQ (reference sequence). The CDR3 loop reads CASSPNTLGTGSSNQPQHF. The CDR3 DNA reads TGTGCCAGCAGCCCCAATACCCTGGGGACAGGTTCCTCCAATCAGCCCCAGCATTTT.

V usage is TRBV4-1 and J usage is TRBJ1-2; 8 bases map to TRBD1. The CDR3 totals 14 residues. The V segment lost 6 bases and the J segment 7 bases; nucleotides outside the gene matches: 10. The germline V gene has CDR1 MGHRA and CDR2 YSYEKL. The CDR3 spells CASRNPGGSVGYTF. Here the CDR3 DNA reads TGCGCCAGCAGGAACCCAGGGGGCTCGGTTGGCTACACCTTC.

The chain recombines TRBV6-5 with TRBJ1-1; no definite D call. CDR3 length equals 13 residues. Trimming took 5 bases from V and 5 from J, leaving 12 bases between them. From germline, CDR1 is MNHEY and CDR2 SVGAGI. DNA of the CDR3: TGTGCCAGCAGTGGTCCCCGAGGGACTGAAGCTTTCTTT. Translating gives CASSGPRGTEAFF.

CDR3 sequence (DNA): TGCGCCAGCAGCGCGGTTCAGGGCACAGATACGCAGTATTTT. It specifies CASSAVQGTDTQYF. This chain connects TRBV5-1 to TRBJ2-3; D remains ambiguous. Deletions cut 4 bases from V and 1 base from J, with 10 bases between. Germline lookup yields CDR1 SGHRS and CDR2 YFSETQ. The CDR3 totals 14 residues.

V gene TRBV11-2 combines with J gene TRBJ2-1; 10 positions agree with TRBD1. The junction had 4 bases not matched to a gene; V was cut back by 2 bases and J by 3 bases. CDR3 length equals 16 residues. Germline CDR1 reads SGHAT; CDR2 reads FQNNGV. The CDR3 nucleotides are TGTGCCAGCAGCTTACCCTGGACAGGGGGCTACAATGAGCAGTTCTTC. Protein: CASSLPWTGGYNEQFF.

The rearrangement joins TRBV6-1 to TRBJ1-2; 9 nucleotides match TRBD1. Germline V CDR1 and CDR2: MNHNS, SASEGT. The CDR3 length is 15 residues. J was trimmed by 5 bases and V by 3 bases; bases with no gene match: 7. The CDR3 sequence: CASSDPYDRGYGYTF. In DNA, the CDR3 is TGTGCCAGCAGTGACCCCTACGACAGGGGGTATGGCTACACCTTC.

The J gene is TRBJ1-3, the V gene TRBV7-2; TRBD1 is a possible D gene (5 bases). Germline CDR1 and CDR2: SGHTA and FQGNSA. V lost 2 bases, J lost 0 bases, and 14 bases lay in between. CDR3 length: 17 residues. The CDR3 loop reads CASSLSVGTSSGNTIYF. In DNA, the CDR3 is TGTGCCAGCAGCTTATCCGTAGGGACGAGCTCTGGAAACACCATATATTTT.

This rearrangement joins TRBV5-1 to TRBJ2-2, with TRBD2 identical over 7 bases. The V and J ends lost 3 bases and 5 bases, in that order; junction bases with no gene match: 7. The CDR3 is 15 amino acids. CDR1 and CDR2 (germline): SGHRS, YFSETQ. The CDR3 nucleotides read TGCGCCAGCAGCTCCCTAGCGGACTTTACCGGGGAGCTGTTTTTT. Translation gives CASSSLADFTGELFF.

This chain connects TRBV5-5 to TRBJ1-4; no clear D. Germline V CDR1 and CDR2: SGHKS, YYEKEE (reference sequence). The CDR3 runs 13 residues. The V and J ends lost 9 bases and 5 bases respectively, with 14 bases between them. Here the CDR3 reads CATSSGPNEKLFF. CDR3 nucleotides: TGTGCCACTTCGTCAGGCCCGAATGAAAAACTGTTTTTT.

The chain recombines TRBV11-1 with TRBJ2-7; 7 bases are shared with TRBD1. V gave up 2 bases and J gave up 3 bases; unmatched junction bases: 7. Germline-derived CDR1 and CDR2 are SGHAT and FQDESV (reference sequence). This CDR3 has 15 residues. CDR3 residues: CASSLRAGGGYEQYF. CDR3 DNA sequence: TGTGCCAGCAGCTTAAGGGCAGGGGGTGGCTACGAGCAGTACTTC.

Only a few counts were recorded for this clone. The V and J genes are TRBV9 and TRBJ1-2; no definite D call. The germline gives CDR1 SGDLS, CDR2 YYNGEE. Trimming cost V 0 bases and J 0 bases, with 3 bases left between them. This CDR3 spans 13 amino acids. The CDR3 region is CASSVDANYGYTF. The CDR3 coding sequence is TGTGCCAGCAGCGTAGATGCTAACTATGGCTACACCTTC.

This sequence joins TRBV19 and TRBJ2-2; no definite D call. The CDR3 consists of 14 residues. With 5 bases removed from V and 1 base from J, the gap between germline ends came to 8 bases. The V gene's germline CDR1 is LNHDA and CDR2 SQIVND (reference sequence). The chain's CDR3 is CASSAGENTGELFF. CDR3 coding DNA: TGTGCCAGTAGTGCTGGAGAGAACACCGGGGAGCTGTTTTTT.

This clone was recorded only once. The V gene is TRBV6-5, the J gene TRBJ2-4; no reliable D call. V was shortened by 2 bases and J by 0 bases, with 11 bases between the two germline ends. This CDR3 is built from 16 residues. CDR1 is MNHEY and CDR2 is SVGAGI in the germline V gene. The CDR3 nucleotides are TGTGCCAGCAGTTACGTAGTAGCATCAGCCAAAAACATTCAGTACTTC. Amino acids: CASSYVVASAKNIQYF.

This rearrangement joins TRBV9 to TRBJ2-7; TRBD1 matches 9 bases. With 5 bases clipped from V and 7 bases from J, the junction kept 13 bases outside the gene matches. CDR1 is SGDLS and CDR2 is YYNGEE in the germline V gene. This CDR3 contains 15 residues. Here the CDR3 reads CASSETGTGLREQYF. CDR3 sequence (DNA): TGTGCCAGCAGTGAAACCGGGACAGGGCTGAGGGAGCAGTACTTC. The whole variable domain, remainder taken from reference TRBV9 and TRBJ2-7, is DSGVTQTPKHLITATGQRVTLRCSPRSGDLSVYWYQQSLDQGLQFLIQYYNGEERAKGNILERFSAQQFPDLHSELNLSSLELGDSALYFCASSETGTGLREQYFGPGTRLTVT.

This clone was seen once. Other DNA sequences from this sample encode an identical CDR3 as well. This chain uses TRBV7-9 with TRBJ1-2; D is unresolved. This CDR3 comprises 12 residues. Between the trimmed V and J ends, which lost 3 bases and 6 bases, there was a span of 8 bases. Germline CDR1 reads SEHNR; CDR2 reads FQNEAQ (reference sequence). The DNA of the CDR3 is TGTGCCAGCAGCTTGGAACCCCATGGCTACACCTTC. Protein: CASSLEPHGYTF. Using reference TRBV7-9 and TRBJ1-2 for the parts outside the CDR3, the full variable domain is DTGVSQNPRHKITKRGQNVTFRCDPISEHNRLYWYRQTLGQGPEFLTYFQNEAQLEKSRLLSDRFSAERPKGSFSTLEIQRTEQGDSAMYLCASSLEPHGYTFGSGTRLTVV.

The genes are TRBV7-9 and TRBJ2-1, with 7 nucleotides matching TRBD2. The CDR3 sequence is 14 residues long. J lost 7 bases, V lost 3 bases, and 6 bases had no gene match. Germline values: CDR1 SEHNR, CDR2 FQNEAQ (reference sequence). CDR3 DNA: TGTGCCAGCAGCTTCGGCGGGAGAACGAATGAGCAGTTCTTC. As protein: CASSFGGRTNEQFF.

The chain's CDR3 is CASRIIGLAGVQETQYF. The CDR3 DNA is TGTGCCAGCAGGATAATTGGACTAGCGGGCGTCCAAGAGACCCAGTACTTC. The chain links TRBV7-8 to TRBJ2-5; TRBD2 aligns across 11 bases. Germline CDR1 reads SGHVS; CDR2 reads FQNEAQ. V was pared by 6 bases and J by 1 base, with 10 bases of the junction left unmatched. CDR3 length: 17 amino acids.

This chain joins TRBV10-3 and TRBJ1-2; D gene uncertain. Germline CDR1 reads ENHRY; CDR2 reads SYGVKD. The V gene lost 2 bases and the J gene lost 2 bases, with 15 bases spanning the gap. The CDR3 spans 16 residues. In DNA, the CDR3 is TGTGCCATCAGTGAGCCGCTGTCTGCCGACAACTATGGCTACACCTTC. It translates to CAISEPLSADNYGYTF.

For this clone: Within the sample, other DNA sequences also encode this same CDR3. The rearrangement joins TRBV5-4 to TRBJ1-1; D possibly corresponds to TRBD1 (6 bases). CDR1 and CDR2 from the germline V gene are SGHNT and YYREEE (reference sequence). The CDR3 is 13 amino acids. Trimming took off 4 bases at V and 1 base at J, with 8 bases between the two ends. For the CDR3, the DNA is TGTGCCAGCAGCCCACAGGGGAACACTGAAGCTTTCTTT. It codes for CASSPQGNTEAFF.

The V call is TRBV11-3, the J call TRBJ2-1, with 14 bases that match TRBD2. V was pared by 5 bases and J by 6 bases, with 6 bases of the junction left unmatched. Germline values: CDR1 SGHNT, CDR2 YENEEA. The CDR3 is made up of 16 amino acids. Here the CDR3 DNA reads TGTGCCAGCAGCCCTCGTGGGACTAGCGGGAGCAATGAGCAGTTCTTC. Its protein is CASSPRGTSGSNEQFF.

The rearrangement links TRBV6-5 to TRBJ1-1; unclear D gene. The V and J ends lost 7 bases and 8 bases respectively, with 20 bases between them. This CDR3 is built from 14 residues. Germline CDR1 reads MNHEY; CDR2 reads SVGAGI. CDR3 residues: CASTSLRPAWEAFF. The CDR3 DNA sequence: TGTGCCAGCACCTCCTTGAGGCCTGCTTGGGAAGCTTTCTTT.

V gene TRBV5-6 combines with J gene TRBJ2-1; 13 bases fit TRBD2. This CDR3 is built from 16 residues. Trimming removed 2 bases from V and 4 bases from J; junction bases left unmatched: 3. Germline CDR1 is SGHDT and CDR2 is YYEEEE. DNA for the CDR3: TGTGCCAGCAGCTTACCGGGACTAGCGGGGTACAATGAGCAGTTCTTC. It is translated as CASSLPGLAGYNEQFF. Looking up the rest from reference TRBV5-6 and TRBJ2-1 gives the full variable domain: DAGVTQSPTHLIKTRGQQVTLRCSPKSGHDTVSWYQQALGQGPQFIFQYYEEEERQRGNFPDRFSGHQFPNYSSELNVNALLLGDSALYLCASSLPGLAGYNEQFFGPGTRLTVL.

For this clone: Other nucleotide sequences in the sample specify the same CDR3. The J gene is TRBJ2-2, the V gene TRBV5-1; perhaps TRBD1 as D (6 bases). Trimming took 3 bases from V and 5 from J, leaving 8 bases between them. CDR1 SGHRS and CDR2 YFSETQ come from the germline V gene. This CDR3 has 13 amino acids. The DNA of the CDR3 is TGCGCCAGCAGCTGGACAGTTACCGGGGAGCTGTTTTTT. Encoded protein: CASSWTVTGELFF.

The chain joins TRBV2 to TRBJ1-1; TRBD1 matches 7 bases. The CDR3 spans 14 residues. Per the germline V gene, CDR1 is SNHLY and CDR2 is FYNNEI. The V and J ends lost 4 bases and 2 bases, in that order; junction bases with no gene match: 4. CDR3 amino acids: CASSGDSHNTEAFF. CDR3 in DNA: TGTGCCAGCAGTGGGGACAGCCACAACACTGAAGCTTTCTTT.

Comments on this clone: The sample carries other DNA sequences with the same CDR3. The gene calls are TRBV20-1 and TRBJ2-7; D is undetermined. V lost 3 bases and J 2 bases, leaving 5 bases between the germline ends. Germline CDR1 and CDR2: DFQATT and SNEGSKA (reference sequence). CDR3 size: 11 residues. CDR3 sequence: CSASGPYEQYF. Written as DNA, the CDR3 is TGCAGTGCTAGCGGCCCCTACGAGCAGTACTTC.

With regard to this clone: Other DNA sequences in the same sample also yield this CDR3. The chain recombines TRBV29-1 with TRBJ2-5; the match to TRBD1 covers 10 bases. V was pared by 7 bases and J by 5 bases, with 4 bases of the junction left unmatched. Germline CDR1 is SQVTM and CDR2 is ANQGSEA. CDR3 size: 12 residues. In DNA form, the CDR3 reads TGCAGCGGACAGGGGGCGGAGGAGACCCAGTACTTC. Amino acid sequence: CSGQGAEETQYF.

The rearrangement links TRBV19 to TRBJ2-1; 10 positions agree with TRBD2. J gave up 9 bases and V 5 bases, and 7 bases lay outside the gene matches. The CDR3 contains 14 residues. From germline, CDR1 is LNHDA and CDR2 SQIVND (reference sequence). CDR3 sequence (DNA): TGTGCCAGTAGTCAATCTAGCGGGAGCGGTGAGCAGTTCTTC. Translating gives CASSQSSGSGEQFF.